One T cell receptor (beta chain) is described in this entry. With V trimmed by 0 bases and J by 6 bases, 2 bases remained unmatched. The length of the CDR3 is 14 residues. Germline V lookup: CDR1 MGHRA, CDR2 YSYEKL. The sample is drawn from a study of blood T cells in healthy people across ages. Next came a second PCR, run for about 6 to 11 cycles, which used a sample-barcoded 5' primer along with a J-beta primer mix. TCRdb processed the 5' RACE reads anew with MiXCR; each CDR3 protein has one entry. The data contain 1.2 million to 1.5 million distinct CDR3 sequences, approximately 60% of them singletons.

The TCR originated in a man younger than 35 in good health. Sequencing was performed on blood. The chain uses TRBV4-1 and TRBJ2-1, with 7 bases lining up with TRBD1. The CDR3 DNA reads TGCGCCAGCAGCCAAGAAGGACAGGTCAATGAGCAGTTCTTC. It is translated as CASSQEGQVNEQFF.